Below are 24 T cell receptor beta chains sequenced from a single sample in a study of human T cells and chemical hapten exposure. TCRdb analysed the RACE reads with MiXCR anew, one entry per CDR3 protein. This table holds approximately 86,000 distinct CDR3 sequences, 9.5% to 13% found once. Time point indicated: patch test 3, about 24 weeks after DPC sensitization. Stated treatment: therapeutic diphenylcyclopropenone sensitization with weekly scalp DPC. The source material was whole blood, sampled in connection with sensitization to the hapten diphenylcyclopropenone (DPC). Receptors were obtained from a woman aged 25 to 45 with alopecia areata. Some clones in this sample may be carry-over from other donors' samples.

The J gene is TRBJ1-2, the V gene TRBV28, with 7 bases aligning to TRBD1. The germline CDR1 and CDR2 sequences are MDHEN and SYDVKM. The CDR3 is made up of 14 amino acids. J lost 4 bases, V lost 6 bases, and 8 bases had no gene match. CDR3 sequence reads: CASRKQGSPYGYTF. The CDR3 DNA follows: TGTGCCAGCAGGAAACAGGGGTCTCCCTATGGCTACACCTTC.

The V gene is TRBV6-1, the J gene TRBJ2-3; 7 nucleotides agree with TRBD2. Germline V gives CDR1 MNHNS, CDR2 SASEGT. The length of the CDR3 is 15 residues. Trimming cost V 5 bases and J 4 bases; bases outside gene matches: 9. The CDR3 DNA follows: TGTGCCAGCAGTTTCGGGGGGACGACATCAGATACGCAGTATTTT. This translates into CASSFGGTTSDTQYF.

This clonotype was counted ten times or more. J is TRBJ2-1 and V is TRBV11-3, with D perhaps matching TRBD2 (6 bases). CDR1 SGHNT and CDR2 YENEEA come from the germline V gene. The V gene lost 5 bases and the J gene lost 0 bases, with 11 bases spanning the gap. The CDR3 has 15 amino acids. The CDR3 nucleotides read TGTGCCAGCAGCCCAAGGGACTCCTCCTACAATGAGCAGTTCTTC. Its protein product is CASSPRDSSYNEQFF.

This clonotype was picked up many times. The CDR3 nucleotides read TGCGCCAGCAGCCAATCCCCCAACGGCCCCTACGAGCAGTACGTC. This encodes CASSQSPNGPYEQYV. J is TRBJ2-7 and V is TRBV4-1; unclear D gene. V was clipped by 2 bases and J by 2 bases, with 13 bases between them. The CDR3 runs 15 residues. Germline V gene lookup returns CDR1 MGHRA and CDR2 YSYEKL.

CDR3 DNA: TGTGCCAGCTCACCATCCCGGAATGAAAAACTGTTTTTT. It encodes CASSPSRNEKLFF. This rearrangement joins TRBV18 to TRBJ1-4; D not resolved. The CDR3 sequence is 13 residues long. Germline V gene lookup returns CDR1 KGHSH and CDR2 LQKENI. V lost 2 bases to trimming and J lost 5 bases, with 6 bases between them.

This clonotype was seen many times. The genes are TRBV2 and TRBJ2-2, with D perhaps TRBD2 (5 bases). The ends were cut back, 4 bases at V and 7 bases at J, with 13 bases in the middle. The CDR3 is made up of 14 amino acids. Germline CDR1 SNHLY, CDR2 FYNNEI. CDR3 in amino acids: CASSGARGYGELFF. The CDR3 DNA follows: TGTGCCAGCAGTGGTGCCCGAGGGTACGGGGAGCTGTTTTTT.

As for this clonotype: Possible read error: a much larger clone is one base away. The V and J genes are TRBV5-1 and TRBJ2-1, with D possibly being TRBD1 or TRBD2 (5 bases each). Germline V gene sequence: CDR1 SGHRS, CDR2 YFSETQ. This CDR3 has 14 amino acids. V was cut by 4 bases and J by 6 bases, with 14 bases left in between. The DNA for the CDR3 is TGCGCCAGCAGCCACGGGGCTAGCATCAATGAGCAGTTCTTC. Amino acids: CASSHGASINEQFF.

The chain uses TRBV4-1 and TRBJ1-3; D not resolved. The V end was cut by 3 bases, the J end by 3 bases, with 9 bases between. Germline lookup yields CDR1 MGHRA and CDR2 YSYEKL. The CDR3 is made up of 14 amino acids. CDR3 coding DNA: TGCGCCAGCAGCCATGAGGGTAGTGGAAACACCATATATTTT. Translated, it gives CASSHEGSGNTIYF.

This clonotype was found a few times. The chain is built from TRBV6-6 and TRBJ1-2; maybe TRBD1 (5 bases). The CDR3 loop spans 13 amino acids. Trimming took 4 bases from V and 4 from J, leaving 10 bases between them. The germline gives CDR1 MNHNY, CDR2 SVGAGI (reference sequence). CDR3 loop: CASSLGLSYGYTF. The CDR3, as DNA: TGTGCCAGCAGTTTGGGACTAAGCTATGGCTACACCTTC.

This rearrangement joins TRBV7-2 to TRBJ2-1, with D uncertain. The CDR3 is made up of 13 amino acids. Germline V lookup: CDR1 SGHTA, CDR2 FQGNSA. Trimming took 2 bases from V and 4 from J, leaving 6 bases between them. Here the CDR3 reads CASSLQLYNEQFF. Written as DNA, the CDR3 is TGTGCCAGCAGCTTACAGCTGTACAATGAGCAGTTCTTC.

This clonotype showed up many times. This chain connects TRBV27 to TRBJ1-5, with a weak D call TRBD1 (6 bases). This CDR3 is built from 13 residues. Germline-derived CDR1 and CDR2 are MNHEY and SMNVEV (reference sequence). V was shortened by 5 bases and J by 6 bases, with 11 bases between the two germline ends. This CDR3 is CASSTGLGQPQHF. DNA for the CDR3: TGTGCCAGCAGTACAGGGTTAGGTCAGCCCCAGCATTTT.

In this sample, this clonotype turned up many times. The rearrangement links TRBV29-1 to TRBJ2-1; possible D gene TRBD2, 5 bases. There are 11 residues in the CDR3. The germline CDR1 and CDR2 sequences are SQVTM and ANQGSEA. V was shortened by 5 bases and J by 7 bases, with 9 bases between the two germline ends. CDR3 in amino acids: CSVLLVNEQFF. The CDR3 coding sequence is TGCAGCGTTCTACTAGTTAATGAGCAGTTCTTC.

This clonotype was seen many times. The rearrangement uses TRBV7-2 and TRBJ2-7; D remains ambiguous. Germline CDR1 SGHTA, CDR2 FQGNSA. V gave up 0 bases and J gave up 3 bases, with 6 bases separating them. The CDR3 is 13 residues long. The CDR3 sequence: CASSLAINYEQYF. CDR3 nucleotides: TGTGCCAGCAGCTTAGCAATTAACTACGAGCAGTACTTC.

This clonotype was seen at least ten times. The chain recombines TRBV20-1 with TRBJ1-2, with D unresolved. The CDR3 has 17 amino acids. V dropped 3 bases and J dropped 5 bases, with 25 bases sitting between them. Germline V gene data show CDR1 as DFQATT and CDR2 as SNEGSKA (reference sequence). The CDR3 loop reads CSASPTFFAGVVYGYTF. Here the CDR3 DNA reads TGCAGTGCTAGCCCCACCTTCTTCGCAGGAGTTGTTTATGGCTACACCTTC.

This clonotype was found many times. The chain has TRBV18 and TRBJ1-5; D ambiguous. The CDR3 is 16 amino acids. V lost 4 bases to trimming and J lost 3 bases, with 16 bases between them. Germline lookup yields CDR1 KGHSH and CDR2 LQKENI. The DNA for the CDR3 is TGTGCCAGCTCACTTACGGACCCGGCCGCCAATCAGCCCCAGCATTTT. This encodes CASSLTDPAANQPQHF.

This clonotype was detected ten times or more. The J gene is TRBJ1-4, the V gene TRBV10-3, with 7 positions matching TRBD1. This CDR3 is 15 amino acids long. Trimming at V came to 4 bases and at J to 6 bases, leaving 8 bases not matched to a gene. Germline V gene sequence: CDR1 ENHRY, CDR2 SYGVKD. The CDR3 coding sequence is TGTGCCATCAGTGCCTTACAGGGGATGGATGAAAAACTGTTTTTT. Translating it yields CAISALQGMDEKLFF.

This clonotype was observed a few times. This sequence joins TRBV6-5 and TRBJ2-2; TRBD1 matches 10 bases. There are 15 residues in the CDR3. The J segment lost 6 bases and the V segment lost 6 bases, leaving 7 bases of the junction unmatched. Germline CDR1 reads MNHEY; CDR2 reads SVGAGI. CDR3: CASRADRGLAGELFF. CDR3 coding DNA: TGTGCCAGCAGGGCAGACAGGGGGCTGGCCGGGGAGCTGTTTTTT.

This clonotype was picked up a small number of times. The chain is built from TRBV29-1 and TRBJ1-1; no clear D gene. CDR1 and CDR2 (germline): SQVTM, ANQGSEA. The CDR3 spans 13 residues. V was pared by 4 bases and J by 0 bases, with 9 bases between. The CDR3: CSVVRAMNTEAFF. For the CDR3, the DNA is TGCAGCGTTGTAAGGGCTATGAACACTGAAGCTTTCTTT.

CDR3 DNA: TGCGCCAGCAGCCAGGAATTCGACAGTCTCCGAATCTATGGCTACACCTTC. Its protein product is CASSQEFDSLRIYGYTF. V is TRBV4-1 and J is TRBJ1-2, with a weak D call TRBD1 (5 bases). Germline CDR1 is MGHRA and CDR2 is YSYEKL. Trimming removed 3 bases from V and 4 bases from J, with 21 bases in between. The CDR3 is made up of 17 amino acids.

There are many counts of this clonotype. This chain joins TRBV11-2 and TRBJ2-4; D unclear. Germline values: CDR1 SGHAT, CDR2 FQNNGV. The CDR3 contains 15 residues. Trimming pared 5 bases from V and 0 bases from J, leaving 11 bases between. The CDR3 reads CASSHPLLAKNIQYF. The CDR3 nucleotides are TGTGCCAGCAGCCACCCACTTTTAGCCAAAAACATTCAGTACTTC.

This clonotype was observed a few times. This sequence joins TRBV12-3 or TRBV12-4 and TRBJ2-1; D unclear. Trimming left V 1 base short and J 9 bases short, with 7 bases between. The CDR3 runs 12 residues. This CDR3 reads CASSLVGGEQFF. The CDR3 DNA follows: TGTGCCAGCAGTTTAGTAGGTGGTGAGCAGTTCTTC.

This chain uses TRBV28 with TRBJ2-7, with TRBD1 identical over 10 bases. CDR1 MDHEN and CDR2 SYDVKM come from the germline V gene. This CDR3 contains 16 residues. J gave up 3 bases and V 7 bases, and 12 bases lay outside the gene matches. This CDR3 reads CASNPYGTGDFYEQYF. CDR3 coding DNA: TGTGCCAGCAACCCATACGGGACAGGGGACTTCTACGAGCAGTACTTC.

The chain couples TRBV5-1 to TRBJ2-3; TRBD1 agrees at 7 bases. Per germline, CDR1 SGHRS and CDR2 YFSETQ. This CDR3 comprises 14 residues. With 2 bases clipped from V and 1 base from J, the junction kept 1 base outside the gene matches. This CDR3 is CASSLDRGTDTQYF. DNA for the CDR3: TGCGCCAGCAGCTTAGACAGGGGCACAGATACGCAGTATTTT.

The chain links TRBV29-1 to TRBJ2-3; no clear D. CDR1 is SQVTM, CDR2 ANQGSEA, per germline. The CDR3 covers 10 residues. V was clipped by 5 bases and J by 2 bases, with 2 bases between them. CDR3 sequence reads: CSVSTDTQYF. CDR3 DNA: TGCAGCGTTTCCACAGATACGCAGTATTTT.